The T cell receptor (beta chain) described here comes from a study of molecular identifiers for immune sequencing clone quantification. Study in general: Across replicate runs, RNA obtained from approximately 20,000 or 98,000 naive CD8 cells was divided into five, with four undergoing sequencing.

V lost 0 bases and J 3 bases, leaving 8 bases between the germline ends. The CDR3 extends over 14 amino acids. CDR1 and CDR2 from the germline V gene are LGHDT and YNNKEL (reference sequence). Library preparation followed earlier protocols using designated TCR primers. TCRdb fed the PCR reads into MiXCR, producing one record per CDR3 protein. The sample shows over 100,000 distinct CDR3 sequences, under 40% of them seen only once. Every naive CD8 library was made from between roughly 18,000 and 1,000,000 sorted cells with 10%, 30% or 50% RNA. The CD8+CD4-CCR7+CD45RA+ phenotype defined the sorted naive CD8 T cells. This clonotype was counted a few times.

V and J are TRBV3-1 and TRBJ2-5; maybe TRBD1 (5 bases). This TCR came from a human donor in good health. Some libraries in this study had Jurkat cell RNA spiked in. Sequencing used naive CD8+ T cells from blood, with Jurkat cell RNA spiked in. Subset specified: FACS-sorted CD8+CD4-CCR7+CD45RA+ naive T cells. As DNA, the CDR3 is TGTGCCAGCAGCCAAGAGATCAGGGAAGAGACCCAGTACTTC. It translates to CASSQEIREETQYF.